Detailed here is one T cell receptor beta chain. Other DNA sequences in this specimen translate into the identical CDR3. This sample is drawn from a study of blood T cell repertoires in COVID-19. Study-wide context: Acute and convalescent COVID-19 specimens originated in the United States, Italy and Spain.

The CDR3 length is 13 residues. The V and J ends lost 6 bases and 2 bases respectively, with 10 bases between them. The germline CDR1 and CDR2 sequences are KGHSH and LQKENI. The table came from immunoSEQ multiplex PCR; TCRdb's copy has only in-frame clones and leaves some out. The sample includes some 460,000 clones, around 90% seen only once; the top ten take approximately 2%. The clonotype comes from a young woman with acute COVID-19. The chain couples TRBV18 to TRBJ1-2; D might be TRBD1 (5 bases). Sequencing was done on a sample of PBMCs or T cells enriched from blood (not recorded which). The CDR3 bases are TGTGCCAGCTCTCCTCAGGGAAACTATGGCTACACCTTC. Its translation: CASSPQGNYGYTF.